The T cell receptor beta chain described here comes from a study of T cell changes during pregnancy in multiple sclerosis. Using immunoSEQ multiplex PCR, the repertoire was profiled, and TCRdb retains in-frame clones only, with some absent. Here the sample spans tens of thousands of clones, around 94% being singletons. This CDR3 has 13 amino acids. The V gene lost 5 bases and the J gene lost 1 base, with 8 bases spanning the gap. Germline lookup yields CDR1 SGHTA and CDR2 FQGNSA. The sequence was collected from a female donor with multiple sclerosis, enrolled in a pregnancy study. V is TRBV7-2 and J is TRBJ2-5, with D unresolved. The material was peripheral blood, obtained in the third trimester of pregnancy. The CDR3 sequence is CASSARGQETQYF. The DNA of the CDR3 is TGTGCCAGCAGCGCCAGAGGCCAAGAGACCCAGTACTTC.